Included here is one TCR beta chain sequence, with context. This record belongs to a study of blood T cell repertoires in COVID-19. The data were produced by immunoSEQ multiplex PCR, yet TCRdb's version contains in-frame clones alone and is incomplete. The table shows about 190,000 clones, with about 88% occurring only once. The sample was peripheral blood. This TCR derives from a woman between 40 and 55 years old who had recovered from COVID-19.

DNA for the CDR3: TGTGCCAGCAGCGATCTCGACAGGGGGGTCTATGGCTACACCTTC. Translation gives CASSDLDRGVYGYTF. This rearrangement joins TRBV6-5 to TRBJ1-2; 9 nucleotides agree with TRBD1. Germline V gives CDR1 MNHEY, CDR2 SVGAGI. The V gene end was trimmed by 6 bases and the J gene end by 4 bases; junction bases not matched to a gene: 9. This CDR3 comprises 15 residues.